This T cell receptor beta chain originates from a study of shared clonotypes between healthy human individuals. Study-level findings and limits: The donor pool, a small one, limited the genetic and exposure-history diversity represented. Compared with clonotypes that all four donors shared, non-shared clonotypes had lower generation probabilities. Among donors, clonotype sharing was expected to be affected by sequencing depth.

This clone was detected a few times. Its antigen is unknown. V lost 6 bases, J lost 2 bases, and 11 bases lay in between. Per the germline V gene, CDR1 is SGHNT and CDR2 is YENEEA. CDR3 length equals 14 residues. Assay: immunoSEQ multiplex PCR; the TCRdb copy retains only in-frame clones and omits some. Of about 1.1 million clones detected, approximately 80% appear once; the ten largest clones hold 0.89%. The receptor comes from a man aged 18 to 29 in good health. Some clones in this sample may be carry-over from other donors' samples. This rearrangement joins TRBV11-3 to TRBJ2-1; weak D call: TRBD1 (6 bases). Sequencing input: memory CD4+ T cells from PBMCs. As for subset: CD45RA-negative fraction. The CDR3 DNA reads TGTGCCAGCAGTCGTAACAGGGCCTACAATGAGCAGTTCTTC. This codes for CASSRNRAYNEQFF.